Below are 27 T cell receptor beta chains sequenced from a single sample in a study of OX40 agonist ivuxolimab in advanced cancers. This table comes from immunoSEQ multiplex PCR, and its TCRdb copy is limited to in-frame clones, with some not included. Among approximately 76,000 clones listed, around 88% were seen once. The sample was CD4+ or CD8+ T cells sorted from blood, taken in a trial of the OX40 agonist ivuxolimab. The receptors were gathered from an adult with an advanced solid tumor such as melanoma, head and neck, liver or kidney cancer.

This clone was seen only a few times. The genes are TRBV5-6 and TRBJ2-2; tentative D call: TRBD2 (5 bases). Germline CDR1 is SGHDT and CDR2 is YYEEEE. The CDR3 extends over 19 amino acids. V shed 5 bases and J shed 1 base, with 24 bases lying between them. CDR3 residues: CASRQALGWETLNTGELFF. For the CDR3, the DNA is TGTGCCAGCAGACAAGCTCTTGGGTGGGAGACTTTGAACACCGGGGAGCTGTTTTTT. Full variable domain (rest looked up from reference TRBV5-6 and TRBJ2-2): DAGVTQSPTHLIKTRGQQVTLRCSPKSGHDTVSWYQQALGQGPQFIFQYYEEEERQRGNFPDRFSGHQFPNYSSELNVNALLLGDSALYLCASRQALGWETLNTGELFFGEGSRLTVL.

The chain combines TRBV29-1 with TRBJ1-1; D is unresolved. Trimming shortened V by 2 bases and J by 0 bases, and 7 bases separated the two germline ends. This CDR3 comprises 13 residues. Germline V gives CDR1 SQVTM, CDR2 ANQGSEA. The CDR3 region is CSVEKGMNTEAFF. The CDR3 DNA reads as TGCAGCGTTGAAAAGGGTATGAACACTGAAGCTTTCTTT.

The chain links TRBV7-9 to TRBJ2-7, with D perhaps assigned TRBD1 or TRBD2 (5 bases each). The germline gives CDR1 SEHNR, CDR2 FQNEAQ (reference sequence). The CDR3 has 13 residues. Trimming removed 5 bases from V and 6 bases from J, with 14 bases in between. The CDR3 DNA reads TGTGCCAGCAGCCAGGGACGAGTTTTCGAGCAGTACTTC. This gives the protein CASSQGRVFEQYF.

The V and J genes are TRBV5-1 and TRBJ2-2; D might be TRBD1 (5 bases). Trimming cost V 2 bases and J 0 bases, with 11 bases left between them. Germline V gene sequence: CDR1 SGHRS, CDR2 YFSETQ. This CDR3 is 16 amino acids long. CDR3 DNA sequence: TGCGCCAGCAGCTTCTCCCAGGGATCGAACACCGGGGAGCTGTTTTTT. Translated: CASSFSQGSNTGELFF. The entire variable domain, with the rest obtained from reference TRBV5-1 and TRBJ2-2, is as follows: KAGVTQTPRYLIKTRGQQVTLSCSPISGHRSVSWYQQTPGQGLQFLFEYFSETQRNKGNFPGRFSGRQFSNSRSEMNVSTLELGDSALYLCASSFSQGSNTGELFFGEGSRLTVL.

V is TRBV5-1 and J is TRBJ2-3, with TRBD1 matching over 9 bases. The CDR3 length is 16 residues. V trimming: 4 bases; J trimming: 1 base; junction bases outside the gene matches: 7. Germline assignment: CDR1 SGHRS and CDR2 YFSETQ. This CDR3 is CASSIARQGGTDTQYF. CDR3 bases: TGCGCCAGCAGCATAGCACGACAGGGGGGCACAGATACGCAGTATTTT.

This chain links TRBV2 with TRBJ1-6; a weak D match, TRBD1 (5 bases). V was trimmed by 6 bases and J by 7 bases, leaving 10 bases between them. The CDR3 consists of 13 residues. Germline assignment: CDR1 SNHLY and CDR2 FYNNEI. CDR3 residues: CASRRQGNSPLHF. The CDR3, as DNA: TGTGCCAGCAGGAGGCAGGGAAATTCACCCCTCCACTTT.

This clone was recorded a few times. The chain links TRBV6-1 to TRBJ2-3; unclear D gene. The CDR3 covers 14 residues. The V end was cut by 2 bases, the J end by 7 bases, with 13 bases between. Germline lookup yields CDR1 MNHNS and CDR2 SASEGT. The CDR3 DNA is TGTGCCAGCAGTGAAAACATGGGCCGGTATACGCAGTATTTT. This sequence encodes CASSENMGRYTQYF.

This chain links TRBV4-2 with TRBJ1-1; D might be TRBD1 (5 bases). Germline assignment: CDR1 LGHNA and CDR2 YNFKEQ. The CDR3 extends over 15 amino acids. Between the trimmed V and J ends, which lost 0 bases and 9 bases, there was a span of 17 bases. The CDR3 sequence: CASSQEAGVTEQAFF. The CDR3 DNA follows: TGTGCCAGCAGCCAAGAAGCGGGGGTTACCGAACAAGCTTTCTTT.

V is TRBV27 and J is TRBJ2-2, with TRBD2 as a possible D gene (6 bases). Trimming cost V 5 bases and J 1 base, with 11 bases left between them. CDR1 and CDR2 from the germline V gene are MNHEY and SMNVEV (reference sequence). The CDR3 totals 15 residues. The CDR3: CASSAGLLNTGELFF. The CDR3 bases are TGTGCCAGCAGTGCGGGACTTTTGAACACCGGGGAGCTGTTTTTT.

The chain couples TRBV5-5 to TRBJ2-7; TRBD1 agrees at 9 bases. The CDR3 has 15 amino acids. Germline V lookup: CDR1 SGHKS, CDR2 YYEKEE (reference sequence). V shed 4 bases and J 1 base; nucleotides not matched to a gene: 6. The chain's CDR3 is CASSRTGTGSYEQYF. Written as DNA, the CDR3 is TGTGCCAGCAGCCGTACCGGGACAGGGTCCTACGAGCAGTACTTC.

This chain joins TRBV15 and TRBJ1-6, with D possibly TRBD1 on 6 matching bases. There are 16 residues in the CDR3. Trimming cost V 3 bases and J 5 bases, with 14 bases left between them. Per germline, CDR1 LNHNV and CDR2 YYDKDF (reference sequence). CDR3 in amino acids: CATSRDRLTDNSPLHF. The DNA of the CDR3 is TGTGCCACCAGCAGGGACAGACTTACAGATAATTCACCCCTCCACTTT.

In its sample, this clone was seen a few times. The CDR3 loop reads CASSFSPTYEQYF. The CDR3 DNA follows: TGTGCCAGCAGCTTCTCCCCGACCTACGAGCAGTACTTC. This sequence joins TRBV7-2 and TRBJ2-7; unclear D gene. This CDR3 is 13 amino acids long. The germline CDR1 and CDR2 sequences are SGHTA and FQGNSA. V lost 3 bases and J lost 2, with 8 bases in between. Combining the CDR3 with reference TRBV7-2 and TRBJ2-7 gives the whole variable domain GAGVSQSPSNKVTEKGKDVELRCDPISGHTALYWYRQSLGQGLEFLIYFQGNSAPDKSGLPSDRFSAERTGGSVSTLTIQRTQQEDSAVYLCASSFSPTYEQYFGPGTRLTVT.

The V call is TRBV7-3, the J call TRBJ2-7, with 8 bases that match TRBD1. The V gene end was trimmed by 5 bases and the J gene end by 3 bases; junction bases not matched to a gene: 12. CDR3 size: 16 residues. Looked up from germline, CDR1 is SGHTA and CDR2 is FQGTGA. This chain's CDR3 is CASSLYRGSQVYEQYF. DNA of the CDR3: TGTGCCAGCAGCCTTTACAGGGGGAGTCAGGTCTACGAGCAGTACTTC.

In DNA, the CDR3 is TGCGCCAGCAGCCAAGATAGGAATCAGGTTTACACTGAAGCTTTCTTT. It codes for CASSQDRNQVYTEAFF. The rearrangement joins TRBV4-3 to TRBJ1-1, with unresolved D. V gave up 0 bases and J gave up 3 bases, with 14 bases separating them. The CDR3 is 16 amino acids. CDR1 LGHNA and CDR2 YSLEER come from the germline V gene.

V gene TRBV4-3 combines with J gene TRBJ2-5; 8 bases match TRBD2. CDR1 and CDR2 from the germline V gene are LGHNA and YSLEER. Losses at the gene ends were 0 bases for V and 4 bases for J; bases not matched to a gene: 7. This CDR3 spans 16 amino acids. DNA of the CDR3: TGCGCCAGCAGCCAAGATTCCGGGAGGGGGAGAGAGACCCAGTACTTC. It codes for CASSQDSGRGRETQYF.

As regards this clone: The junction departs from germline at one end; a sequencing error may be responsible. The chain recombines TRBV15 with TRBJ1-5; possible D gene TRBD1, 5 bases. CDR1 and CDR2 from the germline V gene are LNHNV and YYDKDF (reference sequence). The CDR3 covers 16 residues. The CDR3 coding sequence is TGTGCCACCAGCCGAGAGCCGCACAGGCCCAATCAGCCCCAGCATTTT. Protein: CATSREPHRPNQPQHF.

This chain uses TRBV7-9 with TRBJ2-7, with D tentatively TRBD2 (5 bases). V lost 2 bases, J lost 2 bases, and 13 bases lay in between. Germline lookup yields CDR1 SEHNR and CDR2 FQNEAQ (reference sequence). The CDR3 spans 15 residues. The CDR3 region is CASSLPRGAPYEQYF. In DNA, the CDR3 is TGTGCCAGCAGCTTACCCCGGGGTGCGCCCTACGAGCAGTACTTC.

The chain combines TRBV2 with TRBJ2-1; 7 nucleotides agree with TRBD2. Germline V CDR1 and CDR2: SNHLY, FYNNEI. There are 14 residues in the CDR3. Trimming took 8 bases from V and 0 from J; bases not matched to a gene: 4. CDR3 loop: CASHREASYNEQFF. CDR3 sequence (DNA): TGTGCCAGCCACCGGGAGGCCTCCTACAATGAGCAGTTCTTC.

The genes are TRBV15 and TRBJ2-1; D not resolved. V dropped 0 bases and J dropped 5 bases, with 8 bases sitting between them. CDR1 is LNHNV, CDR2 YYDKDF, per germline (reference sequence). This CDR3 spans 14 amino acids. The CDR3 nucleotides read TGTGCCACCAGCAGAGATCGGATGAACAATGAGCAGTTCTTC. This gives the protein CATSRDRMNNEQFF. The full variable domain, with the rest looked up from reference TRBV15 and TRBJ2-1, is DAMVIQNPRYQVTQFGKPVTLSCSQTLNHNVMYWYQQKSSQAPKLLFHYYDKDFNNEADTPDNFQSRRPNTSFCFLDIRSPGLGDTAMYLCATSRDRMNNEQFFGPGTRLTVL.

The chain joins TRBV13 to TRBJ2-2, with D tentatively TRBD2 (6 bases). The germline V and J ends were trimmed by 5 bases and 1 base, with 20 bases remaining between them. The germline V gene encodes CDR1 PRHDT and CDR2 FYEKMQ (reference sequence). CDR3 size: 18 residues. This CDR3 is CASSPERVTAQNTGELFF. CDR3 sequence (DNA): TGTGCCAGCAGCCCGGAGCGGGTCACAGCGCAGAACACCGGGGAGCTGTTTTTT.

The chain is built from TRBV11-2 and TRBJ2-3, with TRBD2 matching over 7 bases. Looked up from germline, CDR1 is SGHAT and CDR2 is FQNNGV. Trimming took 4 bases from V and 4 from J; bases not matched to a gene: 8. This CDR3 comprises 15 residues. The CDR3, as DNA: TGTGCCAGCAGCTCGCCGGCGGGGGTGGCAGATACGCAGTATTTT. This gives the protein CASSSPAGVADTQYF.

This sequence joins TRBV7-2 and TRBJ1-1; 9 bases are a match to TRBD1. The CDR3 has 15 amino acids. CDR1 and CDR2 (germline): SGHTA, FQGNSA. J lost 0 bases, V lost 5 bases, and 4 bases had no gene match. In DNA, the CDR3 is TGTGCCAGCAGCCCTGGGACAGGGATGAACACTGAAGCTTTCTTT. Its protein is CASSPGTGMNTEAFF.

The rearrangement links TRBV28 to TRBJ1-2, with D perhaps TRBD1 (5 bases). CDR1 MDHEN and CDR2 SYDVKM come from the germline V gene. V lost 5 bases and J 5 bases, leaving 27 bases between the germline ends. The CDR3 loop spans 18 amino acids. Written as DNA, the CDR3 is TGTGCCAGCAGTCGACCCCTATTTAGTGGGGCCAGGGATTATGGCTACACCTTC. It yields the protein CASSRPLFSGARDYGYTF.

The chain joins TRBV5-1 to TRBJ1-2; no reliable D call. V lost 2 bases and J lost 5, with 13 bases in between. The CDR3 runs 14 residues. CDR1 and CDR2 from the germline V gene are SGHRS and YFSETQ. CDR3 in amino acids: CASSLNGQEYGYTF. The CDR3 nucleotides are TGCGCCAGCAGCTTAAACGGGCAGGAATATGGCTACACCTTC.

The chain links TRBV11-2 to TRBJ2-1, with 9 bases identical to TRBD2. CDR3 length: 14 amino acids. With V trimmed by 7 bases and J by 0 bases, 1 base remained unmatched. CDR1 SGHAT and CDR2 FQNNGV come from the germline V gene. In DNA, the CDR3 is TGTGCCAGCAATAGCGGGAGCTCCTACAATGAGCAGTTCTTC. Protein: CASNSGSSYNEQFF.

The CDR3 reads CASSLGPLRTMNTEAFF. CDR3 DNA sequence: TGTGCCAGCAGCTTAGGGCCGCTACGCACAATGAACACTGAAGCTTTCTTT. The rearrangement uses TRBV7-6 and TRBJ1-1; D ambiguous. The CDR3 runs 17 residues. Between the trimmed V and J ends, which lost 1 base and 0 bases, there was a span of 15 bases. CDR1 SGHVS and CDR2 FNYEAQ come from the germline V gene.

The chain carries TRBV4-2 and TRBJ2-3; 7 bases match TRBD2. After removal of 1 base from V and 3 bases from J, the junction contained 10 bases not matched to a gene. Germline CDR1 is LGHNA and CDR2 is YNFKEQ. The CDR3 spans 17 residues. CDR3 in DNA: TGTGCCAGCAGCCAAGTGGGCGGCGGGAGAGGTACAGATACGCAGTATTTT. It codes for CASSQVGGGRGTDTQYF.